This passage covers 14 T cell receptor beta chains from one sample sequenced in a study of blood T cell repertoires in COVID-19. This table comes from immunoSEQ multiplex PCR, and its TCRdb copy is limited to in-frame clones, with some not included. The sample contains 150,000 to 200,000 clones, approximately 83% of which appear only once. The sequencing input was PBMCs or T cells enriched from blood (not recorded which). The receptors stem from a man between 65 and 85 years old who had been exposed to COVID-19.

The chain carries TRBV19 and TRBJ2-7, with 7 bases lining up with TRBD1. This CDR3 has 13 amino acids. V was pared by 6 bases and J by 3 bases, with 5 bases of the junction left unmatched. Germline CDR1 LNHDA, CDR2 SQIVND (reference sequence). The DNA for the CDR3 is TGTGCCAGTAGCAGGGCAGGGGGCTACGAGCAGTACTTC. It codes for CASSRAGGYEQYF.

This clone came up once. The chain is built from TRBV10-2 and TRBJ2-1, with 8 nucleotides matching TRBD1. The CDR3 spans 16 residues. The V segment lost 2 bases and the J segment 2 bases; nucleotides outside the gene matches: 5. Germline lookup yields CDR1 WSHSY and CDR2 SAAADI. CDR3 protein: CASSESAGGPYNEQFF. CDR3 DNA sequence: TGCGCCAGCAGTGAGAGTGCAGGGGGCCCCTACAATGAGCAGTTCTTC.

Of note for this clone: One end of the junction varies from germline; a read error may be responsible. The rearrangement joins TRBV7-9 to TRBJ1-2; 7 positions match TRBD1. The germline V gene has CDR1 SEHNR and CDR2 FQNEAQ (reference sequence). The CDR3 is 10 residues long. The CDR3 loop is CASSLTGTIF. In nucleotides, the CDR3 is TGTGCCAGCAGCCTGACAGGGACCATCTTC.

The chain combines TRBV29-1 with TRBJ2-7; 10 bases fit TRBD2. V dropped 4 bases and J dropped 5; count of bases not matched to a gene: 5. The CDR3 is 13 residues long. In germline, CDR1 is SQVTM, CDR2 ANQGSEA. As DNA, the CDR3 is TGCAGCGTTGGAATCCTAGCGGGAGACGAGCAGTACTTC. Translating it yields CSVGILAGDEQYF.

CDR3 protein: CASSSVKTGADLETQYF. The CDR3, as DNA: TGTGCCAGCAGTTCCGTCAAGACAGGGGCTGACTTGGAGACCCAGTACTTC. This rearrangement joins TRBV27 to TRBJ2-5, with 8 nucleotides matching TRBD1. V lost 4 bases to trimming and J lost 5 bases; unmatched junction nucleotides: 15. The V gene's germline CDR1 is MNHEY and CDR2 SMNVEV (reference sequence). This CDR3 region has 17 residues.

CDR3 protein: CASSLTSGSTDTQYF. As DNA, the CDR3 is TGTGCCAGCAGCTTAACTAGCGGGAGCACAGATACGCAGTATTTT. V and J are TRBV7-2 and TRBJ2-3, with 9 bases aligning to TRBD2. CDR1 is SGHTA, CDR2 FQGNSA, per germline. The CDR3 totals 15 residues. Losses at the gene ends were 2 bases for V and 0 bases for J; bases not matched to a gene: 0.

V is TRBV6-6 and J is TRBJ1-2; a weak D match, TRBD1 (5 bases). Germline CDR1 reads MNHNY; CDR2 reads SVGAGI (reference sequence). V gave up 6 bases and J gave up 2 bases, with 13 bases separating them. The CDR3 totals 14 residues. The CDR3 spells CASRAGGDNYGYTF. The DNA for the CDR3 is TGTGCCAGCAGGGCGGGGGGGGACAACTATGGCTACACCTTC.

The V and J genes are TRBV3-1 (or the pseudogene TRBV3-2) and TRBJ1-4, with D perhaps TRBD1 (5 bases). The germline CDR1 and CDR2 sequences are LGHDT and YNNKEL (reference sequence). The V gene lost 2 bases and the J gene lost 5 bases, with 12 bases spanning the gap. The CDR3 runs to 15 residues. CDR3 sequence (DNA): TGTGCCAGCAGCCAACGGAGGGGAAACAATGAAAAACTGTTTTTT. This codes for CASSQRRGNNEKLFF.

This chain uses TRBV15 with TRBJ2-3; D gene uncertain. V dropped 0 bases and J dropped 5 bases, with 15 bases sitting between them. The CDR3 has 16 residues. The germline CDR1 and CDR2 sequences are LNHNV and YYDKDF (reference sequence). The CDR3 bases are TGTGCCACCAGCAGAGATGGCGCGGCCCTGGGAGATACGCAGTATTTT. Protein sequence: CATSRDGAALGDTQYF.

This chain connects TRBV5-1 to TRBJ1-1; D remains ambiguous. In germline, CDR1 is SGHRS, CDR2 YFSETQ. The CDR3 spans 14 residues. Trimming took off 5 bases at V and 5 bases at J, with 16 bases between the two ends. CDR3 region: CASRGRARRTEAFF. The CDR3 nucleotides are TGCGCCAGCAGGGGGAGGGCTCGGAGGACTGAAGCTTTCTTT.

The rearrangement joins TRBV18 to TRBJ2-3; TRBD2 agrees at 7 bases. CDR3 size: 14 residues. Germline loops: CDR1 KGHSH, CDR2 LQKENI. Trimming took 6 bases from V and 5 from J; bases not matched to a gene: 8. DNA for the CDR3: TGTGCCAGCTCCCCCCTAGCGGAGGGAGATACGCAGTATTTT. Its protein product is CASSPLAEGDTQYF.

This clone came up once. The chain is built from TRBV25-1 and TRBJ1-6, with TRBD1 matching over 11 bases. V dropped 6 bases and J dropped 5; count of bases not matched to a gene: 0. CDR3 size: 14 residues. CDR1 is MGHDK, CDR2 SYGVNS, per germline. Written as DNA, the CDR3 is TGTGCCAGCAGGGGACAGGGGGATAATTCACCCCTCCACTTT. Its translation: CASRGQGDNSPLHF.

The V call is TRBV7-2, the J call TRBJ1-6; 12 bases fit TRBD1. CDR3 size: 16 residues. V shed 3 bases and J 11 bases; nucleotides not matched to a gene: 8. The germline CDR1 and CDR2 sequences are SGHTA and FQGNSA. Here the CDR3 DNA reads TGTGCCAGCAGCTTGGACGGGACAGGGGGCGGGACACCCCTCCACTTT. This sequence encodes CASSLDGTGGGTPLHF.

This chain joins TRBV19 and TRBJ1-6; 8 bases match TRBD1. The germline gives CDR1 LNHDA, CDR2 SQIVND (reference sequence). The J segment lost 4 bases and the V segment lost 10 bases, leaving 9 bases of the junction unmatched. The CDR3 contains 15 residues. The CDR3 sequence: CATRLQGEYNSPLHF. CDR3 DNA: TGTGCCACCAGGTTACAGGGGGAGTATAATTCACCCCTCCACTTT.